This T cell receptor beta chain was identified in a study of cytomegalovirus exposure and HLA in healthy donors. Study outcomes and limitations: Links to common viral pathogens appeared, in a later analysis, for several of the most significant clusters. Donors were assumed by presence/absence analyses to have roughly uniform sequencing depth. A list of 150 to 200 TCR beta chains associated with cytomegalovirus was given.

The germline CDR1 and CDR2 sequences are MDHEN and SYDVKM. CDR3 size: 17 residues. V shed 3 bases, J shed 4 bases, and the junction held 10 bases outside the gene matches. 60 Vbeta and 13 Jbeta primers were used in PCR. This table comes from immunoSEQ multiplex PCR, and its TCRdb copy is limited to in-frame clones, with some not included. This table holds 180,000 or so clones, about 75% found once. A word on this clone: Its antigen remains unknown.

Samples came from healthy bone marrow donors. This TCR came from a man aged 50 to 60 in good health and CMV-seropositive. The sequenced sample consisted of PBMCs. V gene TRBV28 combines with J gene TRBJ1-3, with 9 bases matching TRBD1. CDR3 region: CASSFPPRDREGNTIYF. CDR3 DNA: TGTGCCAGCAGTTTTCCGCCTAGGGACAGGGAGGGAAACACCATATATTTT.